Presented here are 6 T cell receptor beta chains from one specimen sequenced in a study of identical twins. Using its own MiXCR run on the 5' RACE reads, TCRdb lists one record per CDR3 protein. The sample contains a few hundred thousand distinct CDR3 sequences, roughly 18% of which appear only once. What was sequenced was naive T cells sorted from blood. The receptors were gathered from a man in his forties or fifties in good health.

This clonotype was found many times. The V and J genes are TRBV6-1 and TRBJ2-2; D gene unclear. There are 14 residues in the CDR3. Germline-derived CDR1 and CDR2 are MNHNS and SASEGT. V was trimmed by 6 bases and J by 4 bases, leaving 12 bases between them. The CDR3 spells CASRQLTFTGELFF. The CDR3 DNA follows: TGTGCCAGCAGGCAACTCACTTTCACCGGGGAGCTGTTTTTT.

The chain is built from TRBV10-3 and TRBJ1-2; the D gene is possibly TRBD1 (6 bases). The V end lost 2 bases, the J end lost 8 bases, and 9 bases lay between the germline ends. Germline V CDR1 and CDR2: ENHRY, SYGVKD. CDR3 length equals 12 residues. As DNA, the CDR3 is TGTGCCATCAGTGAGAGGGGGGAAGGCTACACCTTC. This gives the protein CAISERGEGYTF.

A few counts support this clonotype. The chain employs TRBV12-3 or TRBV12-4 and TRBJ2-7; 9 bases fit TRBD1. The CDR3 extends over 16 amino acids. After removal of 6 bases from V and 9 bases from J, the junction contained 18 bases not matched to a gene. The CDR3 bases are TGTGCCAGCAGCTCCACCTCCCCGGGACAGGGAGAGGGGCAGTACTTC. It specifies CASSSTSPGQGEGQYF.

CDR3 DNA sequence: TGTGCCAGCAGTCAGACAGCGGTCACCGGGGAGCTGTTTTTT. This translates into CASSQTAVTGELFF. This chain links TRBV28 with TRBJ2-2, with D perhaps given as TRBD1 or TRBD2 (5 bases each). Trimming cost V 5 bases and J 4 bases, with 11 bases left between them. This CDR3 comprises 14 residues. CDR1 is MDHEN, CDR2 SYDVKM, per germline.

The genes are TRBV5-1 and TRBJ2-7; 10 positions agree with TRBD1. This CDR3 comprises 15 residues. The germline gives CDR1 SGHRS, CDR2 YFSETQ. V was clipped by 0 bases and J by 6 bases; unmatched bases: 6. CDR3 sequence: CASSLAVDRGSEQYF. DNA for the CDR3: TGCGCCAGCAGCTTGGCCGTGGACAGGGGGTCCGAGCAGTACTTC.

This clonotype was seen a handful of times. The chain links TRBV18 to TRBJ2-1, with 7 bases aligning to TRBD1. The CDR3 loop spans 15 amino acids. Germline loops: CDR1 KGHSH, CDR2 LQKENI. The V segment lost 2 bases and the J segment 12 bases; nucleotides outside the gene matches: 13. CDR3 protein: CASSPATASRTGQFF. CDR3 coding DNA: TGTGCCAGCTCACCAGCGACAGCTTCGAGGACAGGGCAGTTCTTC.